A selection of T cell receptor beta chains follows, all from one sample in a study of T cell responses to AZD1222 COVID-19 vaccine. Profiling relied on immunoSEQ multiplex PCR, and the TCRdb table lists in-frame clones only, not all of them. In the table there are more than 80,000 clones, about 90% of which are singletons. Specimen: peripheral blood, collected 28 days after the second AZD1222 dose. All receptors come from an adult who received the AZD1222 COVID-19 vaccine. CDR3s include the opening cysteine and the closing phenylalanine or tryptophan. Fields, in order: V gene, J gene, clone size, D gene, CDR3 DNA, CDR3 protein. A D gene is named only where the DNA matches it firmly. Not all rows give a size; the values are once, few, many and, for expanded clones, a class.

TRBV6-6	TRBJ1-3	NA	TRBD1	TGTGCCAGCAGTCAACGGGGGACCGGGACAGGGTACGGAAACACCATATATTTT	CASSQRGTGTGYGNTIYF
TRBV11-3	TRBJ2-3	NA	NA	TGTGCCAGCAGCTTAGATGGAGGAGCAGCAGATACGCAGTATTTT	CASSLDGGAADTQYF
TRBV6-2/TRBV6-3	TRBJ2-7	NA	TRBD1	TGTGCCAGCAGCGCCCTAGGACAGGGGCGGAACGAGCAGTACTTC	CASSALGQGRNEQYF
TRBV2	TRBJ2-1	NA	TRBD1	TGTGCCAGCACCGGGACAGGGGGCATTGAGCAGTTCTTC	CASTGTGGIEQFF
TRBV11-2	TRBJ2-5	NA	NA	TGTGCCAGCAGGGTGCAAGAGACCCAGTACTTC	CASRVQETQYF
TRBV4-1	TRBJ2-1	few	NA	TGCGCCAGCGCTAGCGACTCCTACAATGAGCAGTTCTTC	CASASDSYNEQFF
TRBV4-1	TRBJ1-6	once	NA	TGCGCCAGCAGCCAAGGATACTTAGGGAAGAGGACGAATTCACCCCTCCACTTT	CASSQGYLGKRTNSPLHF
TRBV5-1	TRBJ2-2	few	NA	TGCGCCAGCAGACAGGGTACCGGGGAGCTGTTTTTT	CASRQGTGELFF
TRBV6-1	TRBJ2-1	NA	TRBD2	TGTGCCAGCAGTGATTTTAGCGGGGGGGCGTCTATATATGAGCAGTTCTTC	CASSDFSGGASIYEQFF
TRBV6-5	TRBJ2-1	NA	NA	TGTGCCAGCAGTTCCCTCTCTCTAGCCGAAAACAATGAGCAGTTCTTC	CASSSLSLAENNEQFF
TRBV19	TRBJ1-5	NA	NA	TGTGCCAGTTGCCCGGCAGTTAGCAATCAGCCCCAGCATTTT	CASCPAVSNQPQHF
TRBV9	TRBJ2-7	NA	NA	TGTGCCAGCAGCGTAGATCTCCTACTGGGGGAGCAGTACTTC	CASSVDLLLGEQYF
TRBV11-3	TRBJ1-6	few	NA	TGTGCCAGCAGCTCAACCCCGGGGTCACCCCTCCACTTT	CASSSTPGSPLHF
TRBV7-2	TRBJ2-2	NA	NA	TGTGCCAGCAGGGCCCCCCAGGGGATCGACACCGGGGAGCTGTTTTTT	CASRAPQGIDTGELFF
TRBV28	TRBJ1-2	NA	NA	TGTGCCAGCACCCCCGGGGATTATGGCTACACCTTC	CASTPGDYGYTF
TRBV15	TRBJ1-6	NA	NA	TGTGCCACCAGCAGAGATATCACAGCTGAGTCACCCCTCCACTTT	CATSRDITAESPLHF
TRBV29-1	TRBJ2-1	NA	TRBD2	TGCAGCGTTGAAACCCTCGATGAGACTAGCAAAAATGAGCAGTTCTTC	CSVETLDETSKNEQFF
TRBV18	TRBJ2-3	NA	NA	TGTGCCAGCTCACCACCGTCGCTAGCTGGCACAGATACGCAGTATTTT	CASSPPSLAGTDTQYF
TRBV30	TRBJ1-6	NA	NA	TGTGCCTGGAGTATAGGGGGAACCTATAATTCACCCCTCCACTTT	CAWSIGGTYNSPLHF
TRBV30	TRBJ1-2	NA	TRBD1	TGTGCCTGGAGTAAGGGGGCCTCGGGCGGCTACACCTTC	CAWSKGASGGYTF
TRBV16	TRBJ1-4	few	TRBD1	TGTGCCAGCAGCCGAACCCAGGGGGGGAGAAATGAAAAACTGTTTTTT	CASSRTQGGRNEKLFF
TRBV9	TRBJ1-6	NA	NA	TGTGCCAGCAGCGTCTTGGGGGGTAATTCACCCCTCCACTTT	CASSVLGGNSPLHF